This entry features one T cell receptor beta chain sequence. What it recognizes is unknown. This entry belongs to a study of T cell responses to AZD1222 COVID-19 vaccine. On the study more broadly: Analyses pooled second doses at about 4 or about 12 weeks. Points from the study as a whole: Baseline seropositivity characterized only six AZD1222 recipients.

With 6 bases clipped from V and 1 base from J, the junction kept 6 bases outside the gene matches. The CDR3 is 17 amino acids. The germline gives CDR1 LGHDT, CDR2 YNNKEL (reference sequence). Assay used: immunoSEQ multiplex PCR; TCRdb lists only in-frame clones, some missing. The sample yields approximately 92,000 clones, about 91% seen once. This chain joins TRBV3-1 (or the pseudogene TRBV3-2) and TRBJ2-3; 14 bases are shared with TRBD2. The source was peripheral blood, collected on day 0 of AZD1222 vaccination. This clonotype was obtained from an adult in good health. CDR3 in DNA: TGTGCCAGCAGACTAGGACTAGCGGGAGGACGCACAGATACGCAGTATTTT. Translation: CASRLGLAGGRTDTQYF.